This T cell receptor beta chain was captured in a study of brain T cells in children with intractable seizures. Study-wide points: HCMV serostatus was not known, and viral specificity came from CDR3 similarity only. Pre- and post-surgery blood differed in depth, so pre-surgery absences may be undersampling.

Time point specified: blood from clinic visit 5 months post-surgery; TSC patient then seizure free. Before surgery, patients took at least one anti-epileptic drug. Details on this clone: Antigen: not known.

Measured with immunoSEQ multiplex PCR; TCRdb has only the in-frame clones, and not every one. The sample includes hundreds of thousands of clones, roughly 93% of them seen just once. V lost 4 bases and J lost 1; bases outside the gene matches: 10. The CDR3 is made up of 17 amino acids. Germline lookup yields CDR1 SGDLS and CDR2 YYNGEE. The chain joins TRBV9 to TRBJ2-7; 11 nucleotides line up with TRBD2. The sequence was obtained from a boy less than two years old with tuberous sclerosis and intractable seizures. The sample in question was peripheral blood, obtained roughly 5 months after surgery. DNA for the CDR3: TGTGCCAGCAGCCCCTTCGAGGGACTAGCGGATTCCTACGAGCAGTACTTC. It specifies CASSPFEGLADSYEQYF.